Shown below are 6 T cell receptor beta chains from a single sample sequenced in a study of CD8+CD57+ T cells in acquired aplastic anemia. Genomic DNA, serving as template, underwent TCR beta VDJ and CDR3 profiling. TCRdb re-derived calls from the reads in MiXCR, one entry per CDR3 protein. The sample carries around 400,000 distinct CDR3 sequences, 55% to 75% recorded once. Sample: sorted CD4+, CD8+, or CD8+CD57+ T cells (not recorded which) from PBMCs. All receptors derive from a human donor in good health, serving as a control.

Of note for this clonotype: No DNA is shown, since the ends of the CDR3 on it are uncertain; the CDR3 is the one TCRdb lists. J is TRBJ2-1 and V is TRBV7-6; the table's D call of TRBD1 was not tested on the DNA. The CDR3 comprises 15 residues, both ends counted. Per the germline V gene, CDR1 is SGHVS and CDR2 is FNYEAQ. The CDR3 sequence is CASSFEPPASSTSFF.

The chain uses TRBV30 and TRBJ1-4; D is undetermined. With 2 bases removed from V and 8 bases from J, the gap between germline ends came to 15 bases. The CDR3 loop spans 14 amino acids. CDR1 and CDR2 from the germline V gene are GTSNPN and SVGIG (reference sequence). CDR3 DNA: TGTGCCTGGAGTTTGGCCCCGGCGGGGGAAAAACTGTTTTTT. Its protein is CAWSLAPAGEKLFF.

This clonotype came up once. CDR3 coding DNA: TGTGCCAGCAGCTTGGTAAGTTCGAACACCGGGGAGCTGTTTTTT. Its translation is CASSLVSSNTGELFF. The rearrangement links TRBV5-8 to TRBJ2-2, with D unclear. This CDR3 region has 15 residues. Germline values: CDR1 SGHTS, CDR2 YDEGEE. The V and J ends lost 0 bases and 0 bases respectively, with 6 bases between them. Full variable domain (remainder filled in from reference TRBV5-8 and TRBJ2-2): EAGVTQSPTHLIKTRGQQATLRCSPISGHTSVYWYQQALGLGLQFLLWYDEGEERNRGNFPPRFSGRQFPNYSSELNVNALELEDSALYLCASSLVSSNTGELFFGEGSRLTVL.

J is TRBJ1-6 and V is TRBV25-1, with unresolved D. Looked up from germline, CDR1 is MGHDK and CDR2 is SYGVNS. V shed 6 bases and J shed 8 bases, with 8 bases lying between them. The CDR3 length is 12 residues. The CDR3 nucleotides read TGTGCCAGCAGGGCTCCAGATTCACCCCTCCACTTT. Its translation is CASRAPDSPLHF.

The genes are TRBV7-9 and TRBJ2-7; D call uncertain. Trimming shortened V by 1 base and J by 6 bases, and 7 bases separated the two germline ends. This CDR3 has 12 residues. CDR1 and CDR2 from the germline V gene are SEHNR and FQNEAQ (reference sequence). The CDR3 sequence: CASSLGSSEQYF. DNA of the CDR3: TGTGCCAGCAGCTTAGGATCGTCCGAGCAGTACTTC.

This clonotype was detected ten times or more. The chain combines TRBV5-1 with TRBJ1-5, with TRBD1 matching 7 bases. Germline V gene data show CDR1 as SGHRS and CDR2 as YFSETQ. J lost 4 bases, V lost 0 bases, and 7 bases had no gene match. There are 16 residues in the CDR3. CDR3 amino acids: CASSLAEDRSNQPQHF. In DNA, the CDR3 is TGCGCCAGCAGCTTGGCCGAGGACAGGAGTAATCAGCCCCAGCATTTT. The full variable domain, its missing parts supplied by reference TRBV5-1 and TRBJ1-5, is KAGVTQTPRYLIKTRGQQVTLSCSPISGHRSVSWYQQTPGQGLQFLFEYFSETQRNKGNFPGRFSGRQFSNSRSEMNVSTLELGDSALYLCASSLAEDRSNQPQHFGDGTRLSIL.